The source of this TCR beta chain is a study of blood T cell repertoires in COVID-19. Germline CDR1 reads SGHRS; CDR2 reads YFSETQ. The CDR3 totals 14 residues. With 5 bases clipped from V and 7 bases from J, the junction kept 7 bases outside the gene matches. Followed longitudinally, the Seattle patients had been enrolled during active infection. The authors' processing: Reference gene primer amplification gave estimated nucleated cell counts. The repertoire was sequenced with immunoSEQ multiplex PCR; TCRdb's copy has only in-frame clones and lacks some. The V and J calls and clone size are taken from that table; D and trimming were inferred from the DNA. The table lists roughly 500,000 clones, roughly 89% of them singletons.

The specimen was peripheral blood. The V and J genes are TRBV5-1 and TRBJ2-3; 10 bases match TRBD1. This sequence originates from a man in his late teens or twenties with COVID-19, enrolled during active disease. This chain's CDR3 is CASRPGQGGNTQYF. The CDR3 nucleotides read TGCGCCAGCAGACCTGGACAGGGGGGCAATACGCAGTATTTT.